Presented here are 21 T cell receptor beta chains from one specimen sequenced in a study of T cell repertoires in cytomegalovirus infection. Their antigen targets remain unknown. TCRdb reanalysed the reads using MiXCR and keeps one entry per CDR3 protein. Counted here are about a million distinct CDR3 sequences, roughly 31% occurring once; the ten biggest clones make up around 15%. The sample was cultured CD8+ T cells from PBMCs, taken from culture after CMV antigen stimulation. Receptors were obtained from a human donor in good health (CMV status not recorded). Some clones in this sample may be carry-over from other donors' samples.

This clonotype turned up a few times. The rearrangement uses TRBV11-2 and TRBJ2-4; D remains ambiguous. Looked up from germline, CDR1 is SGHAT and CDR2 is FQNNGV. Deletions cut 5 bases from V and 4 bases from J, with 12 bases between. The CDR3 sequence is 14 residues long. CDR3 bases: TGTGCCAGCAGCCCACCGGACGGGAAAAACATTCAGTACTTC. Its translation is CASSPPDGKNIQYF.

This clonotype showed up just a few times. The genes are TRBV5-6 and TRBJ2-2, with 7 bases lining up with TRBD1. The germline V gene has CDR1 SGHDT and CDR2 YYEEEE. The CDR3 covers 15 residues. V gave up 2 bases and J gave up 3 bases; unmatched junction bases: 4. Written as DNA, the CDR3 is TGTGCCAGCAGCTTCGAGACAGGGTACACCGGGGAGCTGTTTTTT. Translated: CASSFETGYTGELFF.

This rearrangement joins TRBV18 to TRBJ2-7; D possibly corresponds to TRBD1 (6 bases). Looked up from germline, CDR1 is KGHSH and CDR2 is LQKENI. V was trimmed by 6 bases and J by 0 bases, leaving 12 bases between them. CDR3 length: 14 amino acids. The CDR3 nucleotides are TGTGCCAGCTCTCCAGGGGCTAGCTCCTACGAGCAGTACGTC. Translation gives CASSPGASSYEQYV.

This clonotype was seen only a few times. The gene calls are TRBV29-1 and TRBJ2-1; TRBD1 matches 7 bases. Germline V gives CDR1 SQVTM, CDR2 ANQGSEA. CDR3 length: 13 residues. The V segment lost 0 bases and the J segment 6 bases; nucleotides outside the gene matches: 2. CDR3 region: CSVEDNRGNEQFF. The CDR3 region has the DNA TGCAGCGTTGAAGATAACAGGGGCAATGAGCAGTTCTTC.

The chain combines TRBV7-8 with TRBJ1-2; 9 nucleotides line up with TRBD1. Germline V gives CDR1 SGHVS, CDR2 FQNEAQ. CDR3 size: 16 residues. Trimming cost V 4 bases and J 8 bases; bases outside gene matches: 14. The CDR3 coding sequence is TGTGCCAGCAGCTCGACCCCCTCCGGGACAGGGCAAGGCTACACCTTC. Translating gives CASSSTPSGTGQGYTF.

This clonotype was seen ten or more times. This chain links TRBV7-9 with TRBJ2-6; no firm D call. Germline V gene sequence: CDR1 SEHNR, CDR2 FQNEAQ (reference sequence). The ends were cut back, 1 base at V and 2 bases at J, with 9 bases in the middle. This CDR3 has 16 residues. The CDR3 nucleotides are TGTGCCAGCAGCTTAGTAAAGATCGCTGGGGCCAACGTCCTGACTTTC. Protein: CASSLVKIAGANVLTF.

The CDR3 DNA reads TGTGCCAGCATGGAAGACCGGAGCTCCTACGAGCAGTACTTC. This encodes CASMEDRSSYEQYF. V gene TRBV2 combines with J gene TRBJ2-7; D is ambiguous. Germline CDR1 is SNHLY and CDR2 is FYNNEI. This CDR3 is 14 amino acids long. Deletions cut 7 bases from V and 0 bases from J, with 13 bases between.

The chain carries TRBV7-9 and TRBJ2-7; possibly TRBD1 for D (6 bases). Trimming removed 5 bases at V and 2 bases at J, with 13 bases between. Germline CDR1 SEHNR, CDR2 FQNEAQ (reference sequence). The CDR3 contains 14 residues. As DNA, the CDR3 is TGTGCCAGCAGCCCGGGACATCGGCCCTACGAGCAGTACTTC. Protein: CASSPGHRPYEQYF.

This clonotype has more than one count but fewer than ten. The chain employs TRBV12-3 or TRBV12-4 and TRBJ2-1, with D unresolved. Trimming pared 0 bases from V and 7 bases from J, leaving 7 bases between. CDR3 length: 13 residues. CDR3 DNA: TGTGCCAGCAGTTTAGCGACTTTTAATGAGCAGTTCTTC. It is translated as CASSLATFNEQFF.

V gene TRBV5-1 combines with J gene TRBJ2-1, with 10 positions matching TRBD2. V lost 3 bases, J lost 7 bases, and 10 bases stayed unmatched. CDR3 length: 16 residues. Germline CDR1 SGHRS, CDR2 YFSETQ. This CDR3 reads CASSSLQGGLANEQFF. The DNA for the CDR3 is TGCGCCAGCAGCTCCCTACAGGGGGGACTAGCGAATGAGCAGTTCTTC.

This clonotype has just a few counts. V is TRBV12-3 or TRBV12-4 and J is TRBJ1-2; maybe TRBD1 (5 bases). The CDR3 consists of 17 residues. Trimming left V 6 bases short and J 1 base short, with 21 bases between. CDR3 bases: TGTGCCAGCAGATCATCATCCCTCGACAGTCTTAACTATGGCTACACCTTC. Its protein product is CASRSSSLDSLNYGYTF.

The chain recombines TRBV9 with TRBJ1-3, with D possibly matching TRBD1 (6 bases). This CDR3 has 19 residues. Germline CDR1 reads SGDLS; CDR2 reads YYNGEE. V lost 2 bases and J 1 base, leaving 22 bases between the germline ends. The CDR3: CASSVTGQGLRQSGNTIYF. The CDR3 bases are TGTGCCAGCAGCGTTACAGGGCAGGGTCTTCGGCAATCTGGAAACACCATATATTTT.

This clonotype was detected many times. The rearrangement links TRBV7-8 to TRBJ1-1; TRBD1 is a possible D gene (5 bases). Germline V gene data show CDR1 as SGHVS and CDR2 as FQNEAQ. The CDR3 covers 14 residues. Trimming cost V 5 bases and J 1 base, with 11 bases left between them. The CDR3 sequence is CASSRGTANTEAFF. The CDR3 DNA sequence: TGTGCCAGCAGCCGCGGGACGGCGAACACTGAAGCTTTCTTT.

The genes are TRBV4-1 and TRBJ2-5, with a tentative D call TRBD2 (5 bases). Between the trimmed V and J ends, which lost 1 base and 3 bases, there was a span of 9 bases. In germline, CDR1 is MGHRA, CDR2 YSYEKL. The CDR3 runs 14 residues. DNA for the CDR3: TGCGCCAGCAGCCAAGTAGGAGCGGAAGAGACCCAGTACTTC. It is translated as CASSQVGAEETQYF.

The chain carries TRBV2 and TRBJ2-1, with 10 bases identical to TRBD1. Germline assignment: CDR1 SNHLY and CDR2 FYNNEI. The CDR3 is made up of 18 amino acids. V lost 4 bases to trimming and J lost 7 bases; unmatched junction nucleotides: 16. The CDR3 loop is CASSGSRDRGKIGNEQFF. Written as DNA, the CDR3 is TGTGCCAGCAGTGGAAGCAGGGACAGGGGAAAGATCGGGAATGAGCAGTTCTTC.

The chain joins TRBV27 to TRBJ2-7; D uncertain. The CDR3 spans 14 residues. V shed 2 bases and J shed 2 bases, with 10 bases lying between them. CDR1 is MNHEY and CDR2 is SMNVEV in the germline V gene (reference sequence). The DNA of the CDR3 is TGTGCCAGCAGTTTAGGTGGGATCGCCTACGAGCAGTACTTC. Protein: CASSLGGIAYEQYF.

The chain employs TRBV5-6 and TRBJ1-1; the D gene is possibly TRBD1 (6 bases). Germline-derived CDR1 and CDR2 are SGHDT and YYEEEE. V gave up 1 base and J gave up 2 bases, with 12 bases separating them. This CDR3 has 15 residues. CDR3 coding DNA: TGTGCCAGCAGCTTGTCGGCCAGGGGAAACACTGAAGCTTTCTTT. This sequence encodes CASSLSARGNTEAFF.

This clonotype was picked up many times. The genes are TRBV7-9 and TRBJ1-4; 8 positions agree with TRBD1. Trimming at V came to 4 bases and at J to 7 bases, leaving 5 bases not matched to a gene. The CDR3 contains 14 residues. The germline gives CDR1 SEHNR, CDR2 FQNEAQ (reference sequence). CDR3 in amino acids: CASSSPGTGEKLFF. CDR3 DNA: TGTGCCAGCAGCTCACCCGGGACAGGTGAAAAACTGTTTTTT. The full variable domain, in which reference TRBV7-9 and TRBJ1-4 provide the parts outside the CDR3, is DTGVSQNPRHKITKRGQNVTFRCDPISEHNRLYWYRQTLGQGPEFLTYFQNEAQLEKSRLLSDRFSAERPKGSFSTLEIQRTEQGDSAMYLCASSSPGTGEKLFFGSGTQLSVL.

CDR3 sequence (DNA): TGTGCCAGCAGTTTATCGGCGGGACCGCTAGACGTAAAGGTAGCTTTCTTT. It encodes CASSLSAGPLDVKVAFF. This chain uses TRBV27 with TRBJ1-1, with D tentatively TRBD1 (5 bases). The ends were cut back, 0 bases at V and 10 bases at J, with 24 bases in the middle. The CDR3 is 17 residues long. Germline values: CDR1 MNHEY, CDR2 SMNVEV (reference sequence).

Notes on this clonotype: Germline and junction disagree at one end, which may indicate a read error. The chain combines TRBV5-3 with TRBJ1-2, with D unresolved. TRBV5-3 is filed as an ORF, its function uncertain. The CDR3 covers 14 residues. CDR3 nucleotides: TGTGCCAGCAGCTTGGTGGTGGATGCGGGCGGCTACACCTTC. It yields the protein CASSLVVDAGGYTF.

The chain has TRBV4-1 and TRBJ2-7, with 9 positions matching TRBD2. Germline V gene sequence: CDR1 MGHRA, CDR2 YSYEKL. With 4 bases clipped from V and 4 bases from J, the junction kept 5 bases outside the gene matches. There are 14 residues in the CDR3. The CDR3 coding sequence is TGCGCCAGCAGCCCTGAGACTAGCGGATACGAGCAGTACTTC. Its translation is CASSPETSGYEQYF.